This TCR beta chain was observed in a study of cytomegalovirus exposure and HLA in healthy donors. Background on the study: The Caucasian-associated ancestry cluster contained about four fifths of the approximately 420 genotyped donors. Study findings and constraints: It was shown in a later analysis that HLA-associated TCR beta chains were more clonally expanded than other, equally common chains. Reports described diagnosis of cytomegalovirus status by the classifier as highly specific and sensitive. An Asian-associated ancestry cluster reportedly showed fewer N-insertions than the roughly 700-donor mean in a later analysis.

A multiplex PCR was run with 60 Vbeta primers and 13 Jbeta primers. The protocol was immunoSEQ multiplex PCR, while the TCRdb copy is restricted to in-frame clones and leaves out a portion. This repertoire shows about 200,000 clones, 70% to 90% found once; its top ten account for 2% to 2.5%. With regard to this clone: Its specificity is not known.

Germline-derived CDR1 and CDR2 are SEHNR and FQNEAQ (reference sequence). V was pared by 1 base and J by 7 bases, with 10 bases between. The CDR3 contains 13 residues. The gene calls are TRBV7-9 and TRBJ1-2; no definite D call. The receptor's source is a woman in her 50s in good health and CMV-seronegative. Source material: PBMCs. The CDR3 is CASSLGELRGYTF. The CDR3 coding sequence is TGTGCCAGCAGCTTAGGAGAACTCCGTGGCTACACCTTC.